This T cell receptor beta chain was captured by sequencing in a study of T cell changes during pregnancy in multiple sclerosis. Repertoires were generated with immunoSEQ multiplex PCR, while TCRdb's copy carries only in-frame clones and drops some. The sample records some 90,000 clones, roughly 90% being singletons. This clone was recorded many times. The CDR3 spans 16 residues. Losses at the gene ends were 0 bases for V and 4 bases for J; bases not matched to a gene: 6. The germline V gene has CDR1 LGHNA and CDR2 YSLEER. Here the sequenced sample was peripheral blood, taken in the first trimester of pregnancy. The sequence derives from a female donor with multiple sclerosis, enrolled in a pregnancy study. The V gene is TRBV4-3, the J gene TRBJ2-5, with 9 nucleotides matching TRBD1. The CDR3 DNA follows: TGCGCCAGCAGCCAAGAAGTCCCGGGACAGGGAGAGACCCAGTACTTC. Protein: CASSQEVPGQGETQYF.